Each of the 28 T cell receptor beta chains below was sequenced from the same sample in a study of shared clonotypes between healthy human individuals. Sequenced by immunoSEQ multiplex PCR; TCRdb stores in-frame clones only, minus some. Of hundreds of thousands of clones in the sample, approximately 77% are singletons; the top ten hold about 12%. The sample comprised PBMCs. The origin of the receptors is a woman in her forties in good health. Some clones in this sample may be carry-over from other donors' samples.

J is TRBJ2-1 and V is TRBV27; possibly TRBD1 or TRBD2 for D (5 bases each). Trimming stripped 7 bases from V and 8 bases from J, with 15 bases between. The CDR3 contains 13 residues. Germline loops: CDR1 MNHEY, CDR2 SMNVEV (reference sequence). CDR3 sequence reads: CASTQAGSHEQFF. The CDR3 DNA is TGTGCCAGCACCCAGGCAGGGAGCCATGAGCAGTTCTTC.

The rearrangement joins TRBV7-2 to TRBJ2-3; D ambiguous. This CDR3 is built from 15 residues. V dropped 2 bases and J dropped 2 bases, with 11 bases sitting between them. Germline CDR1 and CDR2: SGHTA and FQGNSA. This CDR3 reads CASSLLPRPTDTQYF. The CDR3 coding sequence is TGTGCCAGCAGCTTACTACCTAGACCCACAGATACGCAGTATTTT.

This chain connects TRBV28 to TRBJ2-1, with D perhaps TRBD1 or TRBD2 (5 bases each). V was pared by 6 bases and J by 2 bases, with 8 bases between. This CDR3 region has 13 residues. CDR1 and CDR2 from the germline V gene are MDHEN and SYDVKM. CDR3 sequence (DNA): TGTGCCAGCAGCCGGGACGCCTACAATGAGCAGTTCTTC. Residues: CASSRDAYNEQFF.

The chain employs TRBV2 and TRBJ2-3; unclear D gene. CDR1 and CDR2 (germline): SNHLY, FYNNEI. V lost 10 bases and J 0 bases, leaving 14 bases between the germline ends. CDR3 length: 14 residues. The CDR3 reads CAIVSSTSTDTQYF. The DNA of the CDR3 is TGTGCCATCGTCAGTTCCACTAGCACAGATACGCAGTATTTT.

The chain uses TRBV4-2 and TRBJ2-7; D gene ambiguous. Germline V CDR1 and CDR2: LGHNA, YNFKEQ. V was clipped by 0 bases and J by 0 bases, with 9 bases between them. The length of the CDR3 is 15 residues. CDR3 in amino acids: CASSQELESSYEQYF. The CDR3 DNA reads as TGTGCCAGCAGCCAAGAACTCGAGAGCTCCTACGAGCAGTACTTC.

This rearrangement joins TRBV6-5 to TRBJ1-5; 7 bases align to TRBD1. CDR3 length: 15 residues. Per germline, CDR1 MNHEY and CDR2 SVGAGI. J lost 7 bases, V lost 7 bases, and 13 bases had no gene match. As DNA, the CDR3 is TGTGCCAGCAATGAGGACCAGGGGGTACGACAGCCCCAGCATTTT. This codes for CASNEDQGVRQPQHF.

Concerning this clone itself: Distinct nucleotide sequences in the sample also encode this CDR3. This chain joins TRBV12-5 and TRBJ2-2; possibly TRBD2 for D (5 bases). The CDR3 extends over 13 amino acids. Between the trimmed V and J ends, which lost 5 bases and 1 base, there was a span of 5 bases. Germline values: CDR1 LGHNT, CDR2 FRNRAP. CDR3: CASGSGNTGELFF. The CDR3 DNA sequence: TGTGCTAGTGGTAGCGGGAACACCGGGGAGCTGTTTTTT.

About this clone: A far larger clone differs by one base, so this is likely a read error. This chain links TRBV29-1 with TRBJ1-1, with 7 nucleotides matching TRBD1. CDR3 length equals 11 residues. Germline loops: CDR1 SQVTM, CDR2 ANQGSEA. CDR3 amino acids: CSVSRQGAALF. CDR3 nucleotide sequence: TGCAGCGTGTCGCGACAGGGCGCAGCTCTCTTT.

The chain has TRBV29-1 and TRBJ2-1; 9 bases fit TRBD2. Germline V gene sequence: CDR1 SQVTM, CDR2 ANQGSEA. V was pared by 7 bases and J by 4 bases, with 8 bases of the junction left unmatched. CDR3 length: 14 amino acids. The CDR3 region is CSGRGRAGYNEQFF. DNA of the CDR3: TGCAGCGGACGCGGGAGGGCCGGATACAATGAGCAGTTCTTC.

This sequence joins TRBV21-1 and TRBJ2-7. TRBV21-1 is noted as a pseudogene. This CDR3 is 13 amino acids long. The CDR3 sequence is CASSKERNNEQYF. CDR3 coding DNA: TGTGCCAGCAGCAAAGAACGTAATAACGAGCAGTACTTC.

The rearrangement joins TRBV30 to TRBJ1-4; D is undetermined. The germline V gene encodes CDR1 GTSNPN and CDR2 SVGIG (reference sequence). Deletions cut 4 bases from V and 4 bases from J, with 4 bases between. The CDR3 totals 11 residues. CDR3 in DNA: TGTGCCTGGACACGTAATGAAAAACTGTTTTTT. It yields the protein CAWTRNEKLFF. The whole variable domain, remainder taken from reference TRBV30 and TRBJ1-4, is SQTIHQWPATLVQPVGSPLSLECTVEGTSNPNLYWYRQAAGRGLQLLFYSVGIGQISSEVPQNLSASRPQDRQFILSSKKLLLSDSGFYLCAWTRNEKLFFGSGTQLSVL.

The rearrangement uses TRBV27 and TRBJ1-5, with 7 positions matching TRBD1. The CDR3 extends over 16 amino acids. In germline, CDR1 is MNHEY, CDR2 SMNVEV (reference sequence). Trimming at V came to 3 bases and at J to 0 bases, leaving 5 bases not matched to a gene. CDR3 sequence: CASSFKGADSNQPQHF. The DNA of the CDR3 is TGTGCCAGCAGTTTTAAGGGGGCGGATAGCAATCAGCCCCAGCATTTT.

The chain is built from TRBV6-5 and TRBJ2-1; TRBD2 agrees at 8 bases. From germline, CDR1 is MNHEY and CDR2 SVGAGI. The CDR3 is 15 amino acids. Trimming took 5 bases from V and 8 from J; bases not matched to a gene: 11. CDR3 sequence: CASSTLSGSTDEQFF. CDR3 DNA: TGTGCCAGCAGTACTCTGAGCGGGAGTACGGATGAGCAGTTCTTC.

The chain uses TRBV19 and TRBJ2-7; TRBD1 matches 7 bases. Germline V gene lookup returns CDR1 LNHDA and CDR2 SQIVND (reference sequence). The CDR3 covers 14 residues. The V and J ends lost 6 bases and 6 bases, in that order; junction bases with no gene match: 11. The CDR3 region is CASSSTGFKSEQYF. CDR3 in DNA: TGTGCCAGTAGCTCGACAGGGTTCAAGAGCGAGCAGTACTTC. Looking up the rest from reference TRBV19 and TRBJ2-7 gives the full variable domain: DGGITQSPKYLFRKEGQNVTLSCEQNLNHDAMYWYRQDPGQGLRLIYYSQIVNDFQKGDIAEGYSVSREKKESFPLTVTSAQKNPTAFYLCASSSTGFKSEQYFGPGTRLTVT.

Concerning this clone itself: With a much larger clone just one base away, this may be a read error. The chain carries TRBV11-2 and TRBJ2-5; D is possibly TRBD2 (6 bases). Looked up from germline, CDR1 is SGHAT and CDR2 is FQNNGV. This CDR3 is built from 12 residues. V was shortened by 3 bases and J by 5 bases, with 7 bases between the two germline ends. The CDR3 sequence is CASSLEGETQYF. The CDR3, as DNA: TGTGCCAGCAGCTTGGAGGGGGAGACCCAGTACTTC.

This chain joins TRBV27 and TRBJ2-3; 10 bases map to TRBD2. V lost 6 bases and J lost 6; bases outside the gene matches: 6. CDR3 length equals 14 residues. Germline values: CDR1 MNHEY, CDR2 SMNVEV (reference sequence). The CDR3 region is CASRPSGSSDTQYF. The CDR3 nucleotides read TGTGCCAGCAGGCCTAGCGGGAGTTCGGATACGCAGTATTTT.

This clone was observed many times. The J gene is TRBJ2-5, the V gene TRBV27; 7 nucleotides agree with TRBD1. The germline V gene encodes CDR1 MNHEY and CDR2 SMNVEV (reference sequence). V lost 6 bases, J lost 4 bases, and 11 bases stayed unmatched. The CDR3 sequence is 15 residues long. CDR3 DNA sequence: TGTGCCAGCAGAGAAACCGGGACAGCGAGAGAGACCCAGTACTTC. This codes for CASRETGTARETQYF.

The gene calls are TRBV27 and TRBJ1-2; 8 nucleotides agree with TRBD1. The ends lost 5 bases at V and 1 base at J; junction bases unmatched: 6. Per germline, CDR1 MNHEY and CDR2 SMNVEV (reference sequence). The CDR3 consists of 15 residues. The CDR3 bases are TGTGCCAGCAGTCTCTCGGGACAGGTTAACTATGGCTACACCTTC. This codes for CASSLSGQVNYGYTF.

V gene TRBV5-1 combines with J gene TRBJ2-1; the D gene is possibly TRBD2 (6 bases). Germline V CDR1 and CDR2: SGHRS, YFSETQ. CDR3 length: 18 residues. Trimming pared 0 bases from V and 0 bases from J, leaving 16 bases between. CDR3: CASSLALGGMHSYNEQFF. The DNA for the CDR3 is TGCGCCAGCAGCTTGGCCTTGGGGGGAATGCACTCCTACAATGAGCAGTTCTTC.

This clone has only a few counts. This could be a read error, since a much larger clone is one nucleotide away. The V call is TRBV2, the J call TRBJ2-4; D remains unclear. The CDR3 contains 14 residues. Germline CDR1 reads SNHLY; CDR2 reads FYNNEI. The CDR3 bases are TGTGCCAACAGTGAAAGGACCCCAGGAAACATTCAGTACTTC. Amino acid sequence: CANSERTPGNIQYF.

This rearrangement joins TRBV28 to TRBJ2-5; 15 nucleotides align to TRBD2. V trimming: 0 bases; J trimming: 10 bases; junction bases outside the gene matches: 3. Germline CDR1 MDHEN, CDR2 SYDVKM. This CDR3 region has 15 residues. The CDR3 spells CASSLWGLAGGGQYF. For the CDR3, the DNA is TGTGCCAGCAGTTTATGGGGACTAGCGGGAGGAGGCCAGTACTTC.

The chain uses TRBV5-1 and TRBJ2-5; 13 bases match TRBD2. Germline V gene data show CDR1 as SGHRS and CDR2 as YFSETQ. V gave up 4 bases and J gave up 2 bases; unmatched junction bases: 2. The CDR3 contains 15 residues. The chain's CDR3 is CASSGLAGVQETQYF. The CDR3 DNA is TGCGCCAGCAGCGGACTAGCGGGAGTTCAAGAGACCCAGTACTTC.

The V and J genes are TRBV11-1 and TRBJ2-5, with a weak D call TRBD1 (5 bases). V was cut by 5 bases and J by 1 base, with 14 bases left in between. Germline V gives CDR1 SGHAT, CDR2 FQDESV (reference sequence). The CDR3 consists of 15 residues. The CDR3 coding sequence is TGTGCCAGCAGCCCCGCCATCAGGGTCCAAGAGACCCAGTACTTC. The encoded protein is CASSPAIRVQETQYF. The entire variable domain, with the rest obtained from reference TRBV11-1 and TRBJ2-5, is as follows: EAEVAQSPRYKITEKSQAVAFWCDPISGHATLYWYRQILGQGPELLVQFQDESVVDDSQLPKDRFSAERLKGVDSTLKIQPAELGDSAMYLCASSPAIRVQETQYFGPGTRLLVL.

The gene calls are TRBV27 and TRBJ2-1; TRBD2 agrees at 11 bases. The CDR3 totals 15 residues. V was clipped by 1 base and J by 7 bases; unmatched bases: 3. Germline CDR1 is MNHEY and CDR2 is SMNVEV (reference sequence). CDR3 in amino acids: CASSLFLAGGNEQFF. CDR3 nucleotide sequence: TGTGCCAGCAGTTTATTTCTAGCGGGAGGAAATGAGCAGTTCTTC.

This rearrangement joins TRBV28 to TRBJ1-2; perhaps TRBD1 as D (5 bases). The CDR3 sequence is 13 residues long. Germline V gene sequence: CDR1 MDHEN, CDR2 SYDVKM. Trimming removed 2 bases from V and 8 bases from J, with 12 bases in between. CDR3 in amino acids: CASSLVRVSGYTF. Here the CDR3 DNA reads TGTGCCAGCAGTTTAGTCAGGGTGAGCGGCTACACCTTC.

This clone has just one count. The chain combines TRBV19 with TRBJ2-1, with TRBD2 matching 7 bases. V was pared by 1 base and J by 1 base, with 10 bases of the junction left unmatched. Germline-derived CDR1 and CDR2 are LNHDA and SQIVND (reference sequence). CDR3 length: 18 amino acids. The CDR3, as DNA: TGTGCCAGTAGTATAGCCCCCCTAGCGGTAGGTTCCTACAATGAGCAGTTCTTC. Translation gives CASSIAPLAVGSYNEQFF.

V usage is TRBV28 and J usage is TRBJ2-1; 12 bases are shared with TRBD2. This CDR3 spans 16 amino acids. From germline, CDR1 is MDHEN and CDR2 SYDVKM. The J segment lost 4 bases and the V segment lost 6 bases, leaving 7 bases of the junction unmatched. CDR3 coding DNA: TGTGCCAGCAGATCACTAGCGGGAGGAGAATACAATGAGCAGTTCTTC. It encodes CASRSLAGGEYNEQFF.

The V and J genes are TRBV5-1 and TRBJ2-5; 9 bases are shared with TRBD2. V lost 6 bases and J lost 5; bases outside the gene matches: 14. The germline V gene has CDR1 SGHRS and CDR2 YFSETQ. The CDR3 covers 16 residues. The CDR3 region has the DNA TGCGCCAGCACCACATTGGCGGGAGGGCCGGGGGAGACCCAGTACTTC. Amino acids: CASTTLAGGPGETQYF.